The 7 T cell receptor beta chains given below trace back to one sample, sequenced in a study of blood T cell repertoires in COVID-19. Profiled with immunoSEQ multiplex PCR; TCRdb holds only in-frame clones, not every one. The sample carries roughly 150,000 clones, about four fifths recorded once. Sequences were obtained from peripheral blood. Receptor source: a man aged 60 to 69 with acute or convalescent COVID-19.

The gene calls are TRBV5-6 and TRBJ1-1; D is unresolved. The ends were cut back, 1 base at V and 1 base at J, with 8 bases in the middle. CDR1 SGHDT and CDR2 YYEEEE come from the germline V gene. The CDR3 length is 14 residues. The CDR3: CASSLPTGNTEAFF. CDR3 DNA sequence: TGTGCCAGCAGCTTGCCGACGGGGAACACTGAAGCTTTCTTT. Based on the CDR3 plus reference TRBV5-6 and TRBJ1-1, the full variable domain is DAGVTQSPTHLIKTRGQQVTLRCSPKSGHDTVSWYQQALGQGPQFIFQYYEEEERQRGNFPDRFSGHQFPNYSSELNVNALLLGDSALYLCASSLPTGNTEAFFGQGTRLTVV.

The V call is TRBV19, the J call TRBJ1-5; D not resolved. V shed 3 bases and J shed 7 bases, with 10 bases lying between them. The CDR3 runs to 13 residues. CDR1 is LNHDA and CDR2 is SQIVND in the germline V gene (reference sequence). The chain's CDR3 is CASSITWRQPQHF. CDR3 DNA sequence: TGTGCCAGTAGTATTACCTGGAGGCAGCCCCAGCATTTT.

The V gene is TRBV19, the J gene TRBJ2-7, with a tentative D call TRBD1 (6 bases). Trimming left V 6 bases short and J 4 bases short, with 13 bases between. CDR1 is LNHDA, CDR2 SQIVND, per germline (reference sequence). This CDR3 contains 13 residues. The CDR3 bases are TGTGCCAGTAGCCACTCGGACAGATACGAGCAGTACTTC. Translated: CASSHSDRYEQYF.

This chain uses TRBV6-5 with TRBJ2-3, with TRBD2 matching over 7 bases. Germline assignment: CDR1 MNHEY and CDR2 SVGAGI. The J segment lost 2 bases and the V segment lost 8 bases, leaving 7 bases of the junction unmatched. CDR3 length equals 14 residues. CDR3 sequence reads: CASGKRGNTDTQYF. CDR3 nucleotides: TGTGCCAGCGGGAAGCGGGGTAACACAGATACGCAGTATTTT.

This clone was seen a single time. The chain joins TRBV7-2 to TRBJ1-4, with D perhaps matching TRBD1 (5 bases). Germline lookup yields CDR1 SGHTA and CDR2 FQGNSA. V was pared by 1 base and J by 4 bases, with 10 bases between. This CDR3 has 15 amino acids. The CDR3 DNA sequence: TGTGCCAGCAGCTTAGTGGGGCAGGTTAATGAAAAACTGTTTTTT. Protein sequence: CASSLVGQVNEKLFF.

The chain has TRBV7-8 and TRBJ1-5; D is ambiguous. The CDR3 totals 13 residues. CDR1 is SGHVS, CDR2 FQNEAQ, per germline. Deletions cut 4 bases from V and 3 bases from J, with 7 bases between. The chain's CDR3 is CASSSLFNQPQHF. CDR3 in DNA: TGTGCCAGCAGCTCACTCTTCAATCAGCCCCAGCATTTT.

A word on this clone: In the same sample, other DNA sequences code for this CDR3. The chain joins TRBV7-2 to TRBJ1-4; 7 positions agree with TRBD1. CDR1 is SGHTA, CDR2 FQGNSA, per germline. This CDR3 region has 15 residues. Unmatched junction bases numbered 3, after V lost 1 base and J lost 4 bases. This CDR3 is CASSLGAGGNEKLFF. The DNA for the CDR3 is TGTGCCAGCAGCTTAGGGGCAGGGGGTAATGAAAAACTGTTTTTT.